Shown below are 22 T cell receptor beta chains from a single sample sequenced in a study of shared clonotypes between healthy human individuals. Only in-frame clones appear in the TCRdb table, and some are missing; sequencing was by immunoSEQ multiplex PCR. The data hold around 2,000,000 clones, with roughly 94% observed a single time. CD45RO-negative, CCR7-selected cells formed the naive CD8 fraction, which excluded terminally differentiated effector memory CD45RA+ cells. Sequencing was done on a sample of naive CD8+ T cells sorted from blood. These receptor sequences come from a young man in good health.

The J gene is TRBJ2-1, the V gene TRBV4-3, with 11 nucleotides matching TRBD2. V gave up 1 base and J gave up 4 bases; unmatched junction bases: 9. The CDR3 has 18 residues. Germline loops: CDR1 LGHNA, CDR2 YSLEER. This CDR3 reads CASSQALAGGMGYNEQFF. The CDR3 DNA reads TGCGCCAGCAGCCAAGCCCTAGCGGGAGGAATGGGATACAATGAGCAGTTCTTC.

J is TRBJ2-7 and V is TRBV7-8; a weak D match, TRBD2 (5 bases). The germline V gene has CDR1 SGHVS and CDR2 FQNEAQ. The CDR3 runs to 13 residues. Trimming removed 3 bases at V and 2 bases at J, with 8 bases between. The CDR3 protein is CASSFGLAYEQYF. CDR3 DNA sequence: TGTGCCAGCAGCTTCGGACTGGCCTACGAGCAGTACTTC.

With regard to this clone: Other DNA sequences in the same sample also yield this CDR3. V is TRBV4-1 and J is TRBJ1-1; D call uncertain. The V end lost 4 bases, the J end lost 5 bases, and 8 bases lay between the germline ends. The germline CDR1 and CDR2 sequences are MGHRA and YSYEKL. CDR3 size: 12 residues. As DNA, the CDR3 is TGCGCCAGCAGCCCCGTAGGGACTGAAGCTTTCTTT. The encoded protein is CASSPVGTEAFF.

The chain recombines TRBV7-8 with TRBJ2-5, with 7 positions matching TRBD1. V gave up 5 bases and J gave up 1 base; unmatched junction bases: 13. Germline V lookup: CDR1 SGHVS, CDR2 FQNEAQ. This CDR3 is 17 amino acids long. CDR3 amino acids: CASSPRDSGVVQETQYF. The CDR3 nucleotides read TGTGCCAGCAGCCCCCGGGACAGTGGAGTTGTCCAAGAGACCCAGTACTTC.

This chain connects TRBV9 to TRBJ2-2; perhaps TRBD2 as D (6 bases). The V gene's germline CDR1 is SGDLS and CDR2 YYNGEE. V lost 2 bases and J lost 7, with 24 bases in between. The CDR3 spans 18 residues. The CDR3 sequence is CASSVSGLTRVIDGELFF. DNA for the CDR3: TGTGCCAGCAGCGTTTCTGGACTAACAAGGGTTATTGACGGGGAGCTGTTTTTT.

About this clone itself: In the same sample, other DNA sequences code for this CDR3. This sequence joins TRBV19 and TRBJ2-7; D call uncertain. The germline V gene encodes CDR1 LNHDA and CDR2 SQIVND (reference sequence). CDR3 length: 13 amino acids. V was shortened by 2 bases and J by 1 base, with 6 bases between the two germline ends. The CDR3, as DNA: TGTGCCAGTAGTATAAGCAGTTCCTACGAGCAGTACTTC. Translated: CASSISSSYEQYF. Full variable domain (remainder filled in from reference TRBV19 and TRBJ2-7): DGGITQSPKYLFRKEGQNVTLSCEQNLNHDAMYWYRQDPGQGLRLIYYSQIVNDFQKGDIAEGYSVSREKKESFPLTVTSAQKNPTAFYLCASSISSSYEQYFGPGTRLTVT.

As regards this clone: Other nucleotide sequences from this sample produce the same CDR3. The chain has TRBV30 and TRBJ2-7; perhaps TRBD2 as D (6 bases). Germline V gene lookup returns CDR1 GTSNPN and CDR2 SVGIG (reference sequence). Trimming stripped 0 bases from V and 6 bases from J, with 6 bases between. The CDR3 is 11 residues long. CDR3 sequence reads: CAWSVGGEQYF. The CDR3 bases are TGTGCCTGGAGTGTCGGGGGCGAGCAGTACTTC.

The chain recombines TRBV19 with TRBJ1-1, with unresolved D. This CDR3 has 13 residues. Trimming cost V 7 bases and J 4 bases, with 13 bases left between them. The germline CDR1 and CDR2 sequences are LNHDA and SQIVND (reference sequence). The CDR3 DNA sequence: TGTGCCAGTACCCCCTCGGGGAGCACTGAAGCTTTCTTT. Encoded protein: CASTPSGSTEAFF.

There are a few counts of this clone. V and J are TRBV5-1 and TRBJ1-2; D gene uncertain. Trimming shortened V by 2 bases and J by 3 bases, and 8 bases separated the two germline ends. Germline CDR1 and CDR2: SGHRS and YFSETQ. The CDR3 has 13 amino acids. The CDR3 sequence is CASSFDNHYGYTF. The CDR3 coding sequence is TGCGCCAGCAGCTTTGACAACCACTATGGCTACACCTTC. The full variable domain, in which reference TRBV5-1 and TRBJ1-2 provide the parts outside the CDR3, is KAGVTQTPRYLIKTRGQQVTLSCSPISGHRSVSWYQQTPGQGLQFLFEYFSETQRNKGNFPGRFSGRQFSNSRSEMNVSTLELGDSALYLCASSFDNHYGYTFGSGTRLTVV.

The CDR3 sequence: CASSQGPQKEGDGGYEQYF. CDR3 bases: TGTGCCAGCAGCCAAGGCCCCCAAAAGGAGGGGGATGGGGGCTACGAGCAGTACTTC. This chain joins TRBV4-2 and TRBJ2-7; the D call may be TRBD1 or TRBD2 (6 bases each). CDR3 length equals 19 residues. V was shortened by 1 base and J by 3 bases, with 25 bases between the two germline ends. Germline V lookup: CDR1 LGHNA, CDR2 YNFKEQ.

The chain carries TRBV10-1 and TRBJ2-2; TRBD2 matches at 12 bases. The CDR3 totals 17 residues. With V trimmed by 0 bases and J by 5 bases, 4 bases remained unmatched. Germline CDR1 and CDR2: WNHNN and SYGVQD (reference sequence). In DNA, the CDR3 is TGCGCCAGCAGTGAGTCGACAGGACTAGCGGGAACCGGGGAGCTGTTTTTT. Amino acids: CASSESTGLAGTGELFF.

To note about this clone: Other DNA variants within this sample encode the same CDR3. The chain couples TRBV9 to TRBJ1-5, with TRBD1 matching 7 bases. The junction had 3 bases not matched to a gene; V was cut back by 4 bases and J by 2 bases. CDR1 is SGDLS, CDR2 YYNGEE, per germline. This CDR3 is 14 amino acids long. Here the CDR3 reads CASSSTGGNQPQHF. CDR3 DNA sequence: TGTGCCAGCAGCTCCACAGGGGGCAATCAGCCCCAGCATTTT.

The J gene is TRBJ2-7, the V gene TRBV13, with 9 bases identical to TRBD1. Losses at the gene ends were 5 bases for V and 5 bases for J; bases not matched to a gene: 7. The CDR3 spans 14 residues. Per the germline V gene, CDR1 is PRHDT and CDR2 is FYEKMQ (reference sequence). The CDR3 protein is CASSPQGAPHEQYF. DNA of the CDR3: TGTGCCAGCAGCCCACAGGGGGCCCCCCACGAGCAGTACTTC.

On this clone itself: The same CDR3 also results from other DNA sequences found in this sample. The gene calls are TRBV27 and TRBJ1-6; D unresolved. This CDR3 contains 16 residues. Germline loops: CDR1 MNHEY, CDR2 SMNVEV (reference sequence). With 0 bases removed from V and 3 bases from J, the gap between germline ends came to 9 bases. The CDR3: CASSLSGGLYNSPLHF. Written as DNA, the CDR3 is TGTGCCAGCAGTTTATCGGGTGGGCTCTATAATTCACCCCTCCACTTT.

This clone occurred once. This sequence joins TRBV4-1 and TRBJ2-7; weak D call: TRBD1 (6 bases). V gave up 0 bases and J gave up 6 bases, with 12 bases separating them. The CDR3 extends over 14 amino acids. Germline V gives CDR1 MGHRA, CDR2 YSYEKL. CDR3 in amino acids: CASSQEPTGSEQYF. The CDR3 nucleotides are TGCGCCAGCAGCCAAGAGCCAACAGGGAGCGAGCAGTACTTC.

This chain connects TRBV2 to TRBJ1-1; D may be TRBD1 (5 bases). The CDR3 is 13 amino acids. V was trimmed by 6 bases and J by 2 bases, leaving 10 bases between them. Germline CDR1 SNHLY, CDR2 FYNNEI. DNA of the CDR3: TGTGCCAGCAGGCTAACAGGCAACACTGAAGCTTTCTTT. It translates to CASRLTGNTEAFF.

V usage is TRBV5-6 and J usage is TRBJ1-1, with D unclear. CDR3 length equals 12 residues. The germline V gene encodes CDR1 SGHDT and CDR2 YYEEEE. V shed 0 bases and J shed 7 bases, with 7 bases lying between them. CDR3 bases: TGTGCCAGCAGCTTGGATAAGGGTGAAGCTTTCTTT. It encodes CASSLDKGEAFF.

CDR3 sequence (DNA): TGTGCCAGTAGTATGACAGGGATTCGCGAGCAGTACTTC. Translation: CASSMTGIREQYF. V and J are TRBV19 and TRBJ2-7, with TRBD1 matching 7 bases. Looked up from germline, CDR1 is LNHDA and CDR2 is SQIVND (reference sequence). V was clipped by 3 bases and J by 6 bases; unmatched bases: 5. This CDR3 comprises 13 residues.

V gene TRBV10-3 combines with J gene TRBJ2-7; tentatively, D is TRBD1 (6 bases). The germline CDR1 and CDR2 sequences are ENHRY and SYGVKD. The CDR3 runs 14 residues. V was shortened by 3 bases and J by 4 bases, with 13 bases between the two germline ends. As DNA, the CDR3 is TGTGCCATCAGTGACGTGGGGGCGCCGTACGAGCAGTACTTC. Protein product: CAISDVGAPYEQYF.

This clone was counted once. CDR3 DNA: TGTGCCAGCAGTGAAGGAATACTAGCGGGGAGCTACTACGAGCAGTACTTC. As protein: CASSEGILAGSYYEQYF. V usage is TRBV6-1 and J usage is TRBJ2-7; 10 positions match TRBD2. Germline loops: CDR1 MNHNS, CDR2 SASEGT. Trimming at V came to 1 base and at J to 3 bases, leaving 9 bases not matched to a gene. There are 17 residues in the CDR3.

This chain links TRBV13 with TRBJ2-1, with TRBD1 identical over 8 bases. This CDR3 has 13 residues. V dropped 5 bases and J dropped 6; count of bases not matched to a gene: 3. CDR1 PRHDT and CDR2 FYEKMQ come from the germline V gene (reference sequence). CDR3 sequence reads: CASSQTGGNEQFF. DNA for the CDR3: TGTGCCAGCAGCCAAACAGGGGGCAATGAGCAGTTCTTC.

V gene TRBV9 combines with J gene TRBJ2-3, with D possibly matching TRBD2 (6 bases). The CDR3 loop spans 16 amino acids. V shed 2 bases and J shed 2 bases, with 15 bases lying between them. The germline gives CDR1 SGDLS, CDR2 YYNGEE. The CDR3 sequence is CASSVYSGIDTDTQYF. CDR3 bases: TGTGCCAGCAGCGTCTATAGCGGAATCGACACAGATACGCAGTATTTT.